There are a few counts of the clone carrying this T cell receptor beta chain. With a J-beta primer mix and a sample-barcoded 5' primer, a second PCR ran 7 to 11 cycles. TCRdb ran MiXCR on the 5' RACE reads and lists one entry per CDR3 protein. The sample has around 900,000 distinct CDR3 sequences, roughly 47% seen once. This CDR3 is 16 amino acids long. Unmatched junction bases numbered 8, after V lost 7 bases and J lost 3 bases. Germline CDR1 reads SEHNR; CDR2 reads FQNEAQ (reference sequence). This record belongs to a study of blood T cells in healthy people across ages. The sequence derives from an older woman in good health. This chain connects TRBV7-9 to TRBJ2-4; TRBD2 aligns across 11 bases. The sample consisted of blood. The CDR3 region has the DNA TGTGCCAGCACCCTCGGACTAGCGGGCATCAAAAACATTCAGTACTTC. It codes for CASTLGLAGIKNIQYF.